This TCR beta chain was retrieved from a study of a mutant IDH1 vaccine in newly diagnosed glioma. Overall study: An approximately 62% male, around 40% female split and a mean age of roughly 44 years characterized treated patients. Patients previously underwent radiotherapy, temozolomide, or both, and most underwent both.

About this clone itself: Its antigen remains unknown.

The data were produced by immunoSEQ multiplex PCR, yet TCRdb's version contains in-frame clones alone and is incomplete. The sample consists of 45,000 to 60,000 clones, 70% to 90% of them appearing once. The time point is: week 35, safety follow-up. Each dose of the vaccine consisted of 300 ug of mutant IDH1 20-mer peptide, with topical imiquimod. Patients in the study were vaccinated eight times, receiving shots in weeks 1, 3, 5, 7, 11, 15, 19 and 23. Diagnosis in the donors showed new WHO grade 3 or 4 astrocytomas that were IDH1-mutant and ATRX-lost. Trimming removed 4 bases from V and 3 bases from J, with 19 bases in between. CDR1 and CDR2 (germline): LGHNA, YNFKEQ. The CDR3 contains 16 residues.

This clonotype was obtained from a middle-aged woman with glioma. Source: PBMCs, taken from a glioma patient whose treatment included an IDH1 peptide vaccine. The J gene is TRBJ2-7, the V gene TRBV4-2, with D unresolved. The CDR3 region is CASSPRGDRPGYEQYF. DNA for the CDR3: TGTGCCAGCAGCCCTCGAGGTGATCGACCCGGCTACGAGCAGTACTTC.